What follows are 29 T cell receptor beta chains derived from one specimen sequenced in a study of T cell repertoires in cytomegalovirus infection. TCRdb re-called the reads with MiXCR, one entry per CDR3 protein. The sample lists 250,000 to 300,000 distinct CDR3 sequences, roughly 15% occurring once. Input material: PBMCs. These receptors came from a human donor in good health (CMV status not recorded). Some clones in this sample may be carry-over from other donors' samples.

This clonotype was seen repeatedly, ten times or more. This chain connects TRBV28 to TRBJ1-1; TRBD1 matches at 10 bases. Trimming removed 4 bases from V and 7 bases from J; junction bases left unmatched: 9. Germline CDR1 and CDR2: MDHEN and SYDVKM. CDR3 size: 15 residues. DNA for the CDR3: TGTGCCAGCAGTTCAACCGGGACAGGGGCCTTTGAAGCTTTCTTT. Its protein product is CASSSTGTGAFEAFF.

In this sample, this clonotype turned up many times. The J gene is TRBJ2-5, the V gene TRBV7-6, with D maybe TRBD2 (8 bases). CDR1 is SGHVS, CDR2 FNYEAQ, per germline. CDR3 size: 16 residues. Trimming removed 2 bases from V and 4 bases from J, with 17 bases in between. CDR3 in amino acids: CASSLRDSGSSETQYF. DNA of the CDR3: TGTGCCAGCAGCTTAAGGGACAGCGGGAGTTCAGAGACCCAGTACTTC.

This clonotype was found a few times. The chain recombines TRBV29-1 with TRBJ2-7; D not resolved. CDR1 and CDR2 from the germline V gene are SQVTM and ANQGSEA. This CDR3 region has 14 residues. V lost 4 bases, J lost 0 bases, and 13 bases lay in between. The CDR3: CSVASHGSSYEQYF. The CDR3 DNA follows: TGCAGCGTTGCATCCCACGGTAGCTCCTACGAGCAGTACTTC.

This clonotype was seen a handful of times. V and J are TRBV20-1 and TRBJ1-5; perhaps TRBD1 as D (6 bases). CDR1 is DFQATT, CDR2 SNEGSKA, per germline (reference sequence). Trimming cost V 6 bases and J 6 bases, with 18 bases left between them. This CDR3 comprises 14 residues. CDR3 bases: TGCAGTGCGACGAGGGGGAACTGGGGTCAGCCCCAGCATTTT. Translated, it gives CSATRGNWGQPQHF.

This clonotype was observed a few times. The chain combines TRBV11-2 with TRBJ2-3; perhaps TRBD1 as D (6 bases). The length of the CDR3 is 15 residues. V was pared by 4 bases and J by 0 bases, with 11 bases between. Germline CDR1 SGHAT, CDR2 FQNNGV. As DNA, the CDR3 is TGTGCCAGCAGCTCTGGACAGATAAGCACAGATACGCAGTATTTT. Protein product: CASSSGQISTDTQYF.

This clonotype was observed many times. This chain joins TRBV6-4 and TRBJ2-2; D uncertain. CDR1 MRHNA and CDR2 SNTAGT come from the germline V gene. This CDR3 is 13 amino acids long. V lost 0 bases and J lost 7, with 6 bases in between. The CDR3 region has the DNA TGTGCCAGCAGTGACTCCGATAACGGGGAGCTGTTTTTT. Translation gives CASSDSDNGELFF.

This clonotype was counted ten times or more. This sequence joins TRBV5-4 and TRBJ2-2; D is undetermined. Trimming cost V 4 bases and J 7 bases, with 17 bases left between them. CDR1 and CDR2 from the germline V gene are SGHNT and YYREEE (reference sequence). The CDR3 is 15 residues long. The CDR3 spells CASSGRRSTGGELFF. In nucleotides, the CDR3 is TGTGCCAGCAGCGGAAGACGGAGTACCGGCGGGGAGCTGTTTTTT. Variable domain in full (rest from reference TRBV5-4 and TRBJ2-2): ETGVTQSPTHLIKTRGQQVTLRCSSQSGHNTVSWYQQALGQGPQFIFQYYREEENGRGNFPPRFSGLQFPNYSSELNVNALELDDSALYLCASSGRRSTGGELFFGEGSRLTVL.

The V gene is TRBV3-1, the J gene TRBJ2-1; 15 bases line up with TRBD2. This CDR3 is built from 20 residues. CDR1 and CDR2 (germline): LGHDT, YNNKEL (reference sequence). J lost 0 bases, V lost 0 bases, and 6 bases had no gene match. The CDR3 is CASSQDVRTSGRGSYNEQFF. CDR3 in DNA: TGTGCCAGCAGCCAAGATGTCAGGACTAGCGGGAGGGGCTCCTACAATGAGCAGTTCTTC.

The chain carries TRBV4-1 and TRBJ2-2; D gene ambiguous. The germline gives CDR1 MGHRA, CDR2 YSYEKL. The CDR3 runs to 11 residues. V was trimmed by 4 bases and J by 7 bases, leaving 4 bases between them. The CDR3 region has the DNA TGCGCCAGCAGCCGAAACGGGGAGCTGTTTTTT. It translates to CASSRNGELFF.

This rearrangement joins TRBV11-2 to TRBJ2-7; D assignment may be TRBD1 or TRBD2 (6 bases each). The V and J ends lost 0 bases and 5 bases respectively, with 14 bases between them. From germline, CDR1 is SGHAT and CDR2 FQNNGV. This CDR3 has 15 amino acids. CDR3 in amino acids: CASSLDSGALNEQYF. DNA of the CDR3: TGTGCCAGCAGCTTAGATTCGGGGGCCCTCAACGAGCAGTACTTC.

The chain is built from TRBV9 and TRBJ1-1; D gene uncertain. Germline loops: CDR1 SGDLS, CDR2 YYNGEE. The germline V and J ends were trimmed by 0 bases and 2 bases, with 11 bases remaining between them. The CDR3 length is 15 residues. This CDR3 is CASSVGPGGNTEAFF. CDR3 sequence (DNA): TGTGCCAGCAGCGTAGGTCCAGGCGGAAACACTGAAGCTTTCTTT. The complete variable domain, with remaining parts taken from reference TRBV9 and TRBJ1-1, reads DSGVTQTPKHLITATGQRVTLRCSPRSGDLSVYWYQQSLDQGLQFLIQYYNGEERAKGNILERFSAQQFPDLHSELNLSSLELGDSALYFCASSVGPGGNTEAFFGQGTRLTVV.

Ten or more counts support this clonotype. Written as DNA, the CDR3 is TGTGCCAGCAGTTGGGCAGTGAATAGCAATCAGCCCCAGCATTTT. Protein sequence: CASSWAVNSNQPQHF. The chain recombines TRBV7-2 with TRBJ1-5, with unresolved D. The CDR3 consists of 15 residues. V lost 6 bases and J lost 0, with 12 bases in between. In germline, CDR1 is SGHTA, CDR2 FQGNSA.

Ten or more counts support this clonotype. The chain is built from TRBV7-6 and TRBJ2-3; either TRBD1 or TRBD2 may supply D (6 bases each). V lost 5 bases and J 0 bases, leaving 12 bases between the germline ends. This CDR3 region has 15 residues. Per the germline V gene, CDR1 is SGHVS and CDR2 is FNYEAQ. Here the CDR3 reads CASSNGGTSTDTQYF. The CDR3 bases are TGTGCCAGCAGCAACGGGGGCACTAGCACAGATACGCAGTATTTT. Supplemented by reference TRBV7-6 and TRBJ2-3, the full variable domain reads GAGVSQSPRYKVTKRGQDVALRCDPISGHVSLYWYRQALGQGPEFLTYFNYEAQQDKSGLPNDRFSAERPEGSISTLTIQRTEQRDSAMYRCASSNGGTSTDTQYFGPGTRLTVL.

A few counts support this clonotype. V is TRBV28 and J is TRBJ2-1; 7 bases match TRBD1. This CDR3 contains 13 residues. Trimming cost V 6 bases and J 5 bases; bases outside gene matches: 4. Per germline, CDR1 MDHEN and CDR2 SYDVKM. CDR3 residues: CASRFGTDNEQFF. CDR3 DNA sequence: TGTGCCAGCAGATTTGGGACAGACAATGAGCAGTTCTTC. Full variable domain (rest looked up from reference TRBV28 and TRBJ2-1): DVKVTQSSRYLVKRTGEKVFLECVQDMDHENMFWYRQDPGLGLRLIYFSYDVKMKEKGDIPEGYSVSREKKERFSLILESASTNQTSMYLCASRFGTDNEQFFGPGTRLTVL.

V usage is TRBV11-2 and J usage is TRBJ2-5; no firm D call. CDR3 length: 13 amino acids. The V end was cut by 0 bases, the J end by 5 bases, with 7 bases between. Germline lookup yields CDR1 SGHAT and CDR2 FQNNGV. CDR3 nucleotides: TGTGCCAGCAGCTTAGATCCCCCCGAGACCCAGTACTTC. This translates into CASSLDPPETQYF.

This clonotype turned up a few times. The chain links TRBV20-1 to TRBJ1-6; no clear D gene. Germline lookup yields CDR1 DFQATT and CDR2 SNEGSKA (reference sequence). The germline V and J ends were trimmed by 0 bases and 0 bases, with 6 bases remaining between them. The CDR3 extends over 15 amino acids. CDR3 region: CSARESSSYNSPLHF. As DNA, the CDR3 is TGCAGTGCTAGAGAGTCGAGCTCCTATAATTCACCCCTCCACTTT.

This clonotype showed up many times. The rearrangement uses TRBV6-1 and TRBJ2-1, with 8 bases aligning to TRBD2. The length of the CDR3 is 13 residues. CDR1 is MNHNS and CDR2 is SASEGT in the germline V gene. Trimming removed 3 bases from V and 6 bases from J; junction bases left unmatched: 1. CDR3 coding DNA: TGTGCCAGCAGTGAGCGGGAGGTCAATGAGCAGTTCTTC. Its translation is CASSEREVNEQFF.

This clonotype was counted at least ten times. This chain joins TRBV7-9 and TRBJ1-5; tentatively, D is TRBD1 (6 bases). The germline V gene encodes CDR1 SEHNR and CDR2 FQNEAQ (reference sequence). The CDR3 is made up of 17 amino acids. Trimming removed 0 bases at V and 9 bases at J, with 21 bases between. The chain's CDR3 is CASSLASEGERRRPQHF. The CDR3 region has the DNA TGTGCCAGCAGCTTAGCGTCGGAGGGGGAGCGAAGGAGGCCCCAGCATTTT. The whole variable domain, filled in from reference TRBV7-9 and TRBJ1-5, reads DTGVSQNPRHKITKRGQNVTFRCDPISEHNRLYWYRQTLGQGPEFLTYFQNEAQLEKSRLLSDRFSAERPKGSFSTLEIQRTEQGDSAMYLCASSLASEGERRRPQHFGDGTRLSIL.

Only a few counts were recorded for this clonotype. The DNA for the CDR3 is TGTGCCAGCAGCGAAGGGGACTACCCGTTCTTC. The encoded protein is CASSEGDYPFF. This rearrangement joins TRBV7-9 to TRBJ2-1; 7 bases agree with TRBD2. Germline V gene sequence: CDR1 SEHNR, CDR2 FQNEAQ (reference sequence). CDR3 length: 11 residues. V lost 5 bases and J lost 15; bases outside the gene matches: 7.

This clonotype showed up many times. The V and J genes are TRBV20-1 and TRBJ2-1; 7 nucleotides match TRBD2. The CDR3 covers 13 residues. Germline V gives CDR1 DFQATT, CDR2 SNEGSKA (reference sequence). The CDR3 loop reads CSPLLAGDPEQFF. For the CDR3, the DNA is TGCAGCCCCTTACTGGCGGGAGACCCTGAGCAGTTCTTC.

This clonotype was found many times. The chain recombines TRBV7-6 with TRBJ2-5; 9 bases match TRBD1. Germline CDR1 and CDR2: SGHVS and FNYEAQ. CDR3 length: 17 residues. V trimming: 0 bases; J trimming: 5 bases; junction bases outside the gene matches: 10. CDR3 coding DNA: TGTGCCAGCAGCTTAGCGACCGGGACAGGGATTGTGGAGACCCAGTACTTC. Amino acids: CASSLATGTGIVETQYF. The whole variable domain, filled in from reference TRBV7-6 and TRBJ2-5, reads GAGVSQSPRYKVTKRGQDVALRCDPISGHVSLYWYRQALGQGPEFLTYFNYEAQQDKSGLPNDRFSAERPEGSISTLTIQRTEQRDSAMYRCASSLATGTGIVETQYFGPGTRLLVL.

There are many counts of this clonotype. The chain recombines TRBV14 with TRBJ2-7, with 12 positions matching TRBD2. This CDR3 contains 15 residues. The germline gives CDR1 SGHDN, CDR2 FVKESK. J lost 3 bases, V lost 1 base, and 1 base had no gene match. CDR3 in DNA: TGTGCCAGCAGCCAAGGACTAGCGGGAGTCTACGAGCAGTACTTC. It yields the protein CASSQGLAGVYEQYF.

Comment on this clonotype: A read error is possible here, since a much larger clone lies one base away. The chain carries TRBV20-1 and TRBJ2-1; D assignment may be TRBD1 or TRBD2 (5 bases each). The V end lost 1 base, the J end lost 4 bases, and 14 bases lay between the germline ends. CDR1 and CDR2 from the germline V gene are DFQATT and SNEGSKA (reference sequence). The CDR3 consists of 15 residues. The CDR3 region has the DNA TGCAGTGCTAGAGGGGGGATAGCGTGGTACAATGAGCAGTTCTTC. It encodes CSARGGIAWYNEQFF.

This chain uses TRBV4-2 with TRBJ2-7; D assignment may be TRBD1 or TRBD2 (6 bases each). The length of the CDR3 is 15 residues. Germline CDR1 is LGHNA and CDR2 is YNFKEQ. V was trimmed by 0 bases and J by 3 bases, leaving 12 bases between them. In DNA, the CDR3 is TGTGCCAGCAGCCAAGAAGGGGGAGCGGGCTACGAGCAGTACTTC. Translating it yields CASSQEGGAGYEQYF.

There are many counts of this clonotype. The chain uses TRBV7-2 and TRBJ2-7; TRBD1 is a possible D gene (5 bases). V lost 2 bases to trimming and J lost 0 bases, with 11 bases between them. The germline V gene has CDR1 SGHTA and CDR2 FQGNSA. CDR3 length: 15 residues. The CDR3 loop is CASSLFGAASYEQYF. The CDR3 DNA is TGTGCCAGCAGCTTATTTGGGGCTGCCTCCTACGAGCAGTACTTC.

This clonotype showed up just a few times. The chain combines TRBV6-1 with TRBJ2-2; D gene uncertain. The germline CDR1 and CDR2 sequences are MNHNS and SASEGT. The CDR3 length is 16 residues. The V end lost 5 bases, the J end lost 0 bases, and 13 bases lay between the germline ends. The CDR3 DNA follows: TGTGCCAGCAGTACTTGGGCCGTTCCGAACACCGGGGAGCTGTTTTTT. It translates to CASSTWAVPNTGELFF.

This chain joins TRBV7-9 and TRBJ2-5, with 9 bases fitting TRBD1. The germline V gene encodes CDR1 SEHNR and CDR2 FQNEAQ (reference sequence). Losses at the gene ends were 7 bases for V and 3 bases for J; bases not matched to a gene: 9. The CDR3 runs 15 residues. CDR3 nucleotide sequence: TGTGCCAGCATCTTCACGACAGGGGGAAAAGAGACCCAGTACTTC. Amino acids: CASIFTTGGKETQYF.

This clonotype has a handful of counts. This chain connects TRBV7-9 to TRBJ2-7; unclear D gene. Trimming took 5 bases from V and 5 from J, leaving 16 bases between them. There are 14 residues in the CDR3. Germline V gene lookup returns CDR1 SEHNR and CDR2 FQNEAQ (reference sequence). Here the CDR3 DNA reads TGTGCCAGCAGCCCTCCGGGCCGGCCGGACGAGCAGTACTTC. Encoded protein: CASSPPGRPDEQYF.

This clonotype was counted only a few times. The chain has TRBV4-2 and TRBJ2-5; D is unresolved. The CDR3 runs 14 residues. Germline V gives CDR1 LGHNA, CDR2 YNFKEQ. V was clipped by 0 bases and J by 6 bases, with 11 bases between them. The CDR3: CASSQEILGKTQYF. CDR3 bases: TGTGCCAGCAGCCAAGAGATCCTGGGGAAGACCCAGTACTTC.